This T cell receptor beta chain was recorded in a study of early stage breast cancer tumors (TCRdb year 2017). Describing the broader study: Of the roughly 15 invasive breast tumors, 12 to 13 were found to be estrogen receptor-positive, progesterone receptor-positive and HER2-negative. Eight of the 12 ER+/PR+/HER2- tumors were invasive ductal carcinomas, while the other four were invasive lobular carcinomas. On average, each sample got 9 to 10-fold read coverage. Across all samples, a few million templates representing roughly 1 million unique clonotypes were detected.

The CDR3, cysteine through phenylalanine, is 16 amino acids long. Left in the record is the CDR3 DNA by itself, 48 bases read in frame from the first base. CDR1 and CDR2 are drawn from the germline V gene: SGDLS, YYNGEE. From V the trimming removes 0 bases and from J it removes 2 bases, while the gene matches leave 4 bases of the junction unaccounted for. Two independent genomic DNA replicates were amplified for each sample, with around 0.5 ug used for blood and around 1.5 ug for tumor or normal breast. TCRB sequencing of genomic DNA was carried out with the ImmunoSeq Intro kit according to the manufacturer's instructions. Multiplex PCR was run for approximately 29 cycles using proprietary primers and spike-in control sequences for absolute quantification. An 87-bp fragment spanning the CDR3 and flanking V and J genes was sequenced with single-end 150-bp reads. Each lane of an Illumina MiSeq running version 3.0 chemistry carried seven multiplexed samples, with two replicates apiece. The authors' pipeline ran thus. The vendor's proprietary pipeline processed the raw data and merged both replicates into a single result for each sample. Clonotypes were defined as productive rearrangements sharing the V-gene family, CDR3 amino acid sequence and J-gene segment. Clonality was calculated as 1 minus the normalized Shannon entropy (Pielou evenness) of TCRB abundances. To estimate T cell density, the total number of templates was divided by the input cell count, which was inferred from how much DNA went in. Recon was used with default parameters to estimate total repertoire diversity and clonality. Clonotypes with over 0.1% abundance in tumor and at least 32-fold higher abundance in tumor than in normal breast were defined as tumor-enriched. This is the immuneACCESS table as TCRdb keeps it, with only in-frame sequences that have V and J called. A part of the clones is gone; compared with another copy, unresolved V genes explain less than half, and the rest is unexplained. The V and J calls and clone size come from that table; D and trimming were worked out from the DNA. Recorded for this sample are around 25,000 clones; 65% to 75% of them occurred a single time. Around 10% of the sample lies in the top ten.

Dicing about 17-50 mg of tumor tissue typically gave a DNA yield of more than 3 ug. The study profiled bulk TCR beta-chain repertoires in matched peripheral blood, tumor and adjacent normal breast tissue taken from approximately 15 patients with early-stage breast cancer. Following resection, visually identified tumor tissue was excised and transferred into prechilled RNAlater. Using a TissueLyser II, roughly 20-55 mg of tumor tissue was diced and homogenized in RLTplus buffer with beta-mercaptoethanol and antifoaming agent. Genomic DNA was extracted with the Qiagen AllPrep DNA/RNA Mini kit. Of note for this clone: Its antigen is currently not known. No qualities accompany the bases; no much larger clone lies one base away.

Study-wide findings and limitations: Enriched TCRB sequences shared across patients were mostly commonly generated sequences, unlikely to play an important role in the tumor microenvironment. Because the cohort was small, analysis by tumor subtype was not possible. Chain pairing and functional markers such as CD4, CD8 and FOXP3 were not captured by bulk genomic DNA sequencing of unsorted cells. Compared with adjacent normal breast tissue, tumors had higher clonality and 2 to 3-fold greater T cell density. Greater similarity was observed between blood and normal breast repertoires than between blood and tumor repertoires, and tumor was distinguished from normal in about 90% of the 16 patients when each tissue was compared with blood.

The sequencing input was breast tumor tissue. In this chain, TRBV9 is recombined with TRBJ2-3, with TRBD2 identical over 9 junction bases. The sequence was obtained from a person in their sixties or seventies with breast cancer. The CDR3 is CASSVGTSVITDTQYF. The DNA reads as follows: TGTGCCAGCAGCGTAGGGACTAGCGTTATCACAGATACGCAGTATTTT.